Below, one T cell receptor (beta chain) is given with its context. Original analysis: Amplification with reference gene primers provided the estimates of nucleated cell counts. Sequenced by immunoSEQ multiplex PCR; TCRdb stores in-frame clones only, minus some. That table is the source of V, J and clone size, and D and trimming were worked out from the DNA. The table records 150,000 to 200,000 clones, 60% to 85% of them present only once. The CDR3 has 17 residues. In germline, CDR1 is SGHNT, CDR2 YYREEE (reference sequence). Trimming took off 4 bases at V and 0 bases at J, with 17 bases between the two ends. The record originates from a study of blood T cell repertoires in COVID-19. Overall study context: The United States, Italy and Spain provided the acute and convalescent COVID-19 samples. The analysed material was cDNA or gDNA that came from T cells, B-cell-depleted T cells, or PBMCs.

This chain uses TRBV5-4 with TRBJ2-1; D possibly corresponds to TRBD2 (5 bases). Sequences were obtained from peripheral blood. The source of this sequence is a woman between 45 and 60 years old with active or convalescent COVID-19. This chain's CDR3 is CASSRAGLTNSYNEQFF. As DNA, the CDR3 is TGTGCCAGCAGCCGAGCCGGACTCACCAACTCCTACAATGAGCAGTTCTTC.